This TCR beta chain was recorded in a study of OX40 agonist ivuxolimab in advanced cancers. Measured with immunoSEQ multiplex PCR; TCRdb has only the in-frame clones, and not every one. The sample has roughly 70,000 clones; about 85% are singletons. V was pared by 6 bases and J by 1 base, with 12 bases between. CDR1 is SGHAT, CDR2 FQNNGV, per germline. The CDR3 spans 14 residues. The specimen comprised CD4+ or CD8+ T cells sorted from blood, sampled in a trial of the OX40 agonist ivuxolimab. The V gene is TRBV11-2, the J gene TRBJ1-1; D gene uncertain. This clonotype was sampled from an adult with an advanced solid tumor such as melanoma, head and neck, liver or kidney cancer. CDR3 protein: CASRTGFGNTEAFF. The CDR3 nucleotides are TGTGCCAGCAGAACGGGATTTGGGAACACTGAAGCTTTCTTT.